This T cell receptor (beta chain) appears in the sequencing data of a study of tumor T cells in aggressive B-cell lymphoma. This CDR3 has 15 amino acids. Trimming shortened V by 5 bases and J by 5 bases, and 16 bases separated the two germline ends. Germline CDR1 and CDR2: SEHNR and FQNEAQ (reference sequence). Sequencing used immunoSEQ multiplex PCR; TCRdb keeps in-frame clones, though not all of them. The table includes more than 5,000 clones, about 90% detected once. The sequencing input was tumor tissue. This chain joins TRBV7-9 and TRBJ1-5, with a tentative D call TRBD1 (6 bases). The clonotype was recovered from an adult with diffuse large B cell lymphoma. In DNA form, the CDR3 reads TGTGCCAGCAGCCCACCCGGACAGATAGATCAGCCCCAGCATTTT. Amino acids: CASSPPGQIDQPQHF.